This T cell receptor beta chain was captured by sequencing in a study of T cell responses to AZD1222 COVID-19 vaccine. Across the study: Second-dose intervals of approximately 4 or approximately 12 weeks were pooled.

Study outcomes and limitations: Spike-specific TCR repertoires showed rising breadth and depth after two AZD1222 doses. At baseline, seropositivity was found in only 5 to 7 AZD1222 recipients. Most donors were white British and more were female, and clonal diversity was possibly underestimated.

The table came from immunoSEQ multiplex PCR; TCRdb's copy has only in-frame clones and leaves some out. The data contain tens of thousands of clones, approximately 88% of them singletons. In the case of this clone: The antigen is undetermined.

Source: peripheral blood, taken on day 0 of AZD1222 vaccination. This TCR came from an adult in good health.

This chain's CDR3 is CASSLDAYSYNEQFF. The CDR3 DNA reads TGTGCCAGCAGTTTAGACGCGTACTCCTACAATGAGCAGTTCTTC. V gene TRBV6-5 combines with J gene TRBJ2-1; D call uncertain. Trimming cost V 4 bases and J 0 bases, with 10 bases left between them. The CDR3 runs to 15 residues. The germline V gene has CDR1 MNHEY and CDR2 SVGAGI.